Listed below are T cell receptor beta chains from one sample, sequenced in a study of blood T cell repertoires in COVID-19. Sequenced by immunoSEQ multiplex PCR; TCRdb stores in-frame clones only, minus some. Of 150,000 to 200,000 clones listed, around 85% are singletons. Material: peripheral blood. These receptors were collected from a woman aged 65 to 85 with acute or convalescent COVID-19. Both conserved end residues are part of each CDR3. Each record gives: CDR3 DNA, CDR3 protein, J gene, V gene, D gene. The D gene is left open where the match is weak.

DNA: TGTGCCAGTAGTGTTAGCGGGGGGGCTCTCTACGAGCAGTACTTC
CDR3: CASSVSGGALYEQYF
J: TRBJ2-7
V: TRBV19
D: TRBD2

DNA: TGTGCCAGCAGTCATCCAGCGTGGTCGAACACCGGGGAGCTGTTTTTT
CDR3: CASSHPAWSNTGELFF
J: TRBJ2-2
V: TRBV27
D: -

DNA: TGTGCCAGCAGTGACACAGGGACCTATGGCTACACCTTC
CDR3: CASSDTGTYGYTF
J: TRBJ1-2
V: TRBV9
D: -

DNA: TGTGCCAGTACAAGGGGTGGGTCCTACAATGAGCAGTTCTTC
CDR3: CASTRGGSYNEQFF
J: TRBJ2-1
V: TRBV19
D: -

DNA: TGTGCCAGCAGTACTCTCCAAGAGACCCAGTACTTC
CDR3: CASSTLQETQYF
J: TRBJ2-5
V: TRBV28
D: -

DNA: TGCGCCAGCAGCCATGCGAACAGGGAGACTGAAGCTTTCTTT
CDR3: CASSHANRETEAFF
J: TRBJ1-1
V: TRBV4-1
D: -

DNA: TGTGCCAGCACCTATCCGGGATTAGAGACCCAGTACTTC
CDR3: CASTYPGLETQYF
J: TRBJ2-5
V: TRBV6-5
D: -

DNA: TGTGCCAGCAGCTTGGAACAGGGGAGTTCACCCCTCCACTTT
CDR3: CASSLEQGSSPLHF
J: TRBJ1-6
V: TRBV5-5
D: TRBD1

DNA: TGTGCCAGCAGCCGGGAGACAGGGTTTGGGGCCAACGTCCTGACTTTC
CDR3: CASSRETGFGANVLTF
J: TRBJ2-6
V: TRBV3-1/TRBV3-2
D: TRBD1

DNA: TGTGCCAGCAGCCTACTAGCGGGGGGCACCTACGAGCAGTACTTC
CDR3: CASSLLAGGTYEQYF
J: TRBJ2-7
V: TRBV7-2
D: TRBD2